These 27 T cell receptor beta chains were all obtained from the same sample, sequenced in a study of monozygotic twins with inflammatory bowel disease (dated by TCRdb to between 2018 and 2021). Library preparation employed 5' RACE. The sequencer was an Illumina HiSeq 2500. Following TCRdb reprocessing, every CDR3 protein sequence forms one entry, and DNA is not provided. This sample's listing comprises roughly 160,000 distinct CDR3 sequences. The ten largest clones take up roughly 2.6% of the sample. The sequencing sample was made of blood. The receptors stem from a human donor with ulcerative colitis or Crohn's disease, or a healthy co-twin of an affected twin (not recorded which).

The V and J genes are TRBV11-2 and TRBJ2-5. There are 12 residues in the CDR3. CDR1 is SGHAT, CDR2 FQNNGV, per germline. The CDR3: CASSLVPSTQYF.

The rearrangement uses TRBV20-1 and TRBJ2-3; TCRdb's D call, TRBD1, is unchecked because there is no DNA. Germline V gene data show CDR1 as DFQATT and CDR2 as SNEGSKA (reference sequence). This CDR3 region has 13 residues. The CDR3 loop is CSAVRDGTDTQYF.

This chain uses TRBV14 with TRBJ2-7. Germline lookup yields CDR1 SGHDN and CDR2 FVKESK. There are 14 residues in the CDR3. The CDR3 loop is CASSQETWAYEQYF. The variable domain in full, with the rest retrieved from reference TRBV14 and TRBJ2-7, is EAGVTQFPSHSVIEKGQTVTLRCDPISGHDNLYWYRRVMGKEIKFLLHFVKESKQDESGMPNNRFLAERTGGTYSTLKVQPAELEDSGVYFCASSQETWAYEQYFGPGTRLTVT.

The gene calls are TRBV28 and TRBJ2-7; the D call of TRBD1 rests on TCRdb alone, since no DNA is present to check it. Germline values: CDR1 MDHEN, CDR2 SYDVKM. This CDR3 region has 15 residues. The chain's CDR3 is CAISGGASSTYEQYF.

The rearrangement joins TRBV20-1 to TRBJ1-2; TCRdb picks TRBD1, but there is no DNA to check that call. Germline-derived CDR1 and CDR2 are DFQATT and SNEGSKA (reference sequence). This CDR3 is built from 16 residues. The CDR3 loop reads CSARTLTGTPNYGYTF.

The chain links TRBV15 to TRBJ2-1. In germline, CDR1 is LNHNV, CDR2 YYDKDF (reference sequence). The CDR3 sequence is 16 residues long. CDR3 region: CATSSLDDLLYNEQFF.

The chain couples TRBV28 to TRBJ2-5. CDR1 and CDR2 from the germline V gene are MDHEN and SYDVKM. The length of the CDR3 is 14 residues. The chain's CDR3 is CASSLRQGQETQYF.

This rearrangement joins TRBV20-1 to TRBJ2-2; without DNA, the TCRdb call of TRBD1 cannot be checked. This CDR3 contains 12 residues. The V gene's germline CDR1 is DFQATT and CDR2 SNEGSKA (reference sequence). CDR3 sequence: CRAHGGAGELFF.

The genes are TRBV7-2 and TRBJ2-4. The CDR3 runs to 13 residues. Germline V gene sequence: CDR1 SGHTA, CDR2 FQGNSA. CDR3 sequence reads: CASSLRVRNIQYF. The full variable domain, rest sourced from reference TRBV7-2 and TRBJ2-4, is GAGVSQSPSNKVTEKGKDVELRCDPISGHTALYWYRQSLGQGLEFLIYFQGNSAPDKSGLPSDRFSAERTGGSVSTLTIQRTQQEDSAVYLCASSLRVRNIQYFGAGTRLSVL.

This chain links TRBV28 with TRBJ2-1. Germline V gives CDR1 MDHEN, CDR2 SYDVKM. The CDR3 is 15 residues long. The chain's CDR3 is CASSPHSRANNEQFF.

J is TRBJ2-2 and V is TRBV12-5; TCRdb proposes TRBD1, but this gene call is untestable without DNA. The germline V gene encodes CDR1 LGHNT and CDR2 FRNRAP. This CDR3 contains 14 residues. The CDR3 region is CASSGQGASGELFF.

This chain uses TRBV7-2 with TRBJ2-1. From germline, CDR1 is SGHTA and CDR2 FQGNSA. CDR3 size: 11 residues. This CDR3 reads CASSLTNEQFF. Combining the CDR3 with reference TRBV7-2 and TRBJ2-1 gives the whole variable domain GAGVSQSPSNKVTEKGKDVELRCDPISGHTALYWYRQSLGQGLEFLIYFQGNSAPDKSGLPSDRFSAERTGGSVSTLTIQRTQQEDSAVYLCASSLTNEQFFGPGTRLTVL.

The chain's CDR3 is CATSRDQTDTQYF. The V gene is TRBV15, the J gene TRBJ2-3. The germline gives CDR1 LNHNV, CDR2 YYDKDF (reference sequence). CDR3 length: 13 residues.

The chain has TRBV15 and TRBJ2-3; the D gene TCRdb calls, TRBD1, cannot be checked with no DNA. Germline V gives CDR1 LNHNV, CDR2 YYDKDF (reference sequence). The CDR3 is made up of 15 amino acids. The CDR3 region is CATSRAQGGTDTQYF.

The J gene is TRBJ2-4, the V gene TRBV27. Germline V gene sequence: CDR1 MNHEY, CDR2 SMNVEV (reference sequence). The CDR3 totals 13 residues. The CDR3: CASSEAVKNIQYF.

CDR3 loop: CASNPGNYGYTF. The chain combines TRBV6-6 with TRBJ1-2; the TCRdb D gene call, TRBD1, has no DNA to confirm it. The CDR3 consists of 12 residues. Germline CDR1 and CDR2: MNHNY and SVGAGI (reference sequence).

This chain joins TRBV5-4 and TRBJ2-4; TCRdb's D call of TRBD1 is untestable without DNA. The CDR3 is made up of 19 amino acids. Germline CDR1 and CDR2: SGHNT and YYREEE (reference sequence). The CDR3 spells CASSLTGTLVLGPKNIQYF. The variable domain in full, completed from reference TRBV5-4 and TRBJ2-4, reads ETGVTQSPTHLIKTRGQQVTLRCSSQSGHNTVSWYQQALGQGPQFIFQYYREEENGRGNFPPRFSGLQFPNYSSELNVNALELDDSALYLCASSLTGTLVLGPKNIQYFGAGTRLSVL.

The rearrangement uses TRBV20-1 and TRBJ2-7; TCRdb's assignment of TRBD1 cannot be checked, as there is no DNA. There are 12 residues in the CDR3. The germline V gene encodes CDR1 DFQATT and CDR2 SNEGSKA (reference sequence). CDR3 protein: CSATGTGMEQYF.

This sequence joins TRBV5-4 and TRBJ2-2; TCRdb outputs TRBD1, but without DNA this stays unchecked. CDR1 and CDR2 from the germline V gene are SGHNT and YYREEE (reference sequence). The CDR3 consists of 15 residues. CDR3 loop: CASSPGTGNTGELFF. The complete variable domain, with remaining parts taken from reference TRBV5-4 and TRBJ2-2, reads ETGVTQSPTHLIKTRGQQVTLRCSSQSGHNTVSWYQQALGQGPQFIFQYYREEENGRGNFPPRFSGLQFPNYSSELNVNALELDDSALYLCASSPGTGNTGELFFGEGSRLTVL.

The CDR3 sequence: CASSFSGTGGPWEQYF. The chain joins TRBV11-1 to TRBJ2-7; TCRdb gives TRBD1 as the D gene, but with no DNA this cannot be confirmed. The CDR3 has 16 residues. The germline CDR1 and CDR2 sequences are SGHAT and FQDESV (reference sequence).

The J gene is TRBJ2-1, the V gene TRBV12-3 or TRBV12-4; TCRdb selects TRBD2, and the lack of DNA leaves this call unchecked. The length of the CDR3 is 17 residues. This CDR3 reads CASRRELGESSYNEQFF.

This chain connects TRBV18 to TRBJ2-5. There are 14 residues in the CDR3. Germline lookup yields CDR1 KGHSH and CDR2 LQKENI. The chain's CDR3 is CASSPRDGQETQYF.

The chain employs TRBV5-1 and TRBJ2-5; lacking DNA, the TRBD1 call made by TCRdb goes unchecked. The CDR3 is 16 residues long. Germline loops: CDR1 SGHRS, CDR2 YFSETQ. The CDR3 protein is CASSPEPGGAGETQYF.

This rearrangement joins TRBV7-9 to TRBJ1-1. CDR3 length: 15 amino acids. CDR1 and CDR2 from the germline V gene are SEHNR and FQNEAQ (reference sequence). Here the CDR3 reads CASSLSFGTNTEAFF.

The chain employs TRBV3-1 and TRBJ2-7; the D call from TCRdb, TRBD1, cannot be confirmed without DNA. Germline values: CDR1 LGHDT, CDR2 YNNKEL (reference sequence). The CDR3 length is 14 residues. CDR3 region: CASSQETGGYEQYF.

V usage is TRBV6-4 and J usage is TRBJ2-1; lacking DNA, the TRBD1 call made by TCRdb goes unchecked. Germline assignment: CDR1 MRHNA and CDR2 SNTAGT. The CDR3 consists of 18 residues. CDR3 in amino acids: CASSTPSGTRGSYNEQFF.

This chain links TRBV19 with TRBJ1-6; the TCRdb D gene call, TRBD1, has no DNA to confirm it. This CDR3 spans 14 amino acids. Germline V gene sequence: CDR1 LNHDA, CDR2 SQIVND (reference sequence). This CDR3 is CASSIQGNNSPLYF.